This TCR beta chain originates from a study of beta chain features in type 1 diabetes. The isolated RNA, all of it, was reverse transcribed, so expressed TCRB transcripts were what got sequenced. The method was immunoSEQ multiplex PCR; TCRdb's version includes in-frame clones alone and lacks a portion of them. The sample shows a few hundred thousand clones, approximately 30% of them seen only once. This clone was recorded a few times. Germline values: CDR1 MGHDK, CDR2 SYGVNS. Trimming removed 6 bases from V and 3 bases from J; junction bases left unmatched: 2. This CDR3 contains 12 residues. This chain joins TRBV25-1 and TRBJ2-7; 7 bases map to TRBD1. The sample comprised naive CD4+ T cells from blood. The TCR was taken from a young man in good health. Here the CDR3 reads CASSGDSYEQYF. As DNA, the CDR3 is TGTGCCAGCAGCGGGGACAGCTACGAGCAGTACTTC.